This TCR beta chain was identified during a study of Graves' ophthalmopathy and Graves' hyperthyroidism. Overall study: Stable hyperthyroidism referred to disease that showed no ophthalmopathy within 18 months of follow-up.

Hyperthyroidism cases were recent diagnoses of under 2 months' duration in people aged 18 to 65. The sequenced template was RNA, covering the TCR beta CDR3 region. After a first-round RT-PCR with HTBI primers, a second-round multiplex PCR was run. TCRdb reanalysed the multiplex PCR reads using MiXCR and keeps one entry per CDR3 protein. Among about 550,000 distinct CDR3 sequences listed, about 35% were seen once. This CDR3 has 15 residues. The J segment lost 0 bases and the V segment lost 2 bases, leaving 3 bases of the junction unmatched. CDR1 MNHEY and CDR2 SMNVEV come from the germline V gene (reference sequence).

This receptor was obtained from an adult man with Graves' hyperthyroidism. Sequencing was performed on peripheral blood or thyroid tissue (not recorded which). The rearrangement uses TRBV27 and TRBJ2-7; 8 bases match TRBD2. The CDR3 DNA reads as TGTGCCAGCAGTTTACGGCGGGGGGACTCCTACGAGCAGTACTTC. Amino acids: CASSLRRGDSYEQYF.